The next 2 T cell receptor beta chains were all read from a single sample in a study of T cells after yellow fever vaccination. TCRdb re-derived calls from the 5' RACE reads in MiXCR, one entry per CDR3 protein. Of about 25,000 distinct CDR3 sequences in the sample, about 5.5% are singletons; the top ten hold 12%. The material was PBMCs, either bulk or a sorted T-cell subset (CD4+, CD8+, memory, or dextramer-sorted; not recorded which), obtained 15 days after the yellow fever booster vaccination. Every receptor here comes from a man aged 30 to 45 who received the YFV17D yellow fever vaccine.

This clonotype counts as medium-sized. This rearrangement joins TRBV5-5 to TRBJ1-6; a possible D gene is TRBD1 (5 bases). The CDR3 has 15 amino acids. Per germline, CDR1 SGHKS and CDR2 YYEKEE (reference sequence). V dropped 1 base and J dropped 7 bases, with 12 bases sitting between them. For the CDR3, the DNA is TGTGCCAGCAGCTTGTGGATGACAGAGAATTCACCCCTCCACTTT. Its protein product is CASSLWMTENSPLHF.

Ten or more counts support this clonotype. The chain combines TRBV4-3 with TRBJ2-5; no clear D gene. Germline CDR1 and CDR2: LGHNA and YSLEER. The V and J ends lost 0 bases and 4 bases respectively, with 6 bases between them. This CDR3 comprises 13 residues. The CDR3 DNA follows: TGCGCCAGCAGCCAAGACGACGGAGAGACCCAGTACTTC. Its translation is CASSQDDGETQYF.